This entry concerns a single T cell receptor beta chain. Every subset had its genomic DNA shared out evenly among several immunoSEQ plates. Data came from immunoSEQ multiplex PCR; TCRdb stores just in-frame clones and leaves some out. The sample contains some 2,000,000 clones, 85% to 95% of which appear only once. The germline gives CDR1 SEHNR, CDR2 FQNEAQ (reference sequence). V was pared by 1 base and J by 5 bases, with 4 bases of the junction left unmatched. The CDR3 sequence is 14 residues long. This specimen comes from a study of shared clonotypes between healthy human individuals. This TCR was recovered from a man between 18 and 35 years old in good health. The chain is built from TRBV7-9 and TRBJ2-7, with 8 bases identical to TRBD1. The sample taken for sequencing was naive CD4+ T cells sorted from blood. Subset in this sample: CD45RA+ positively selected. The CDR3 protein is CASSLGTGIHEQYF. The DNA for the CDR3 is TGTGCCAGCAGCTTAGGGACAGGGATACACGAGCAGTACTTC.